A single sample is the source of the 28 T cell receptor beta chains below, sequenced in a study of T cell responses to AZD1222 COVID-19 vaccine. TCRdb's copy holds only in-frame clones and misses some; the assay was immunoSEQ multiplex PCR. The sample carries 25,000 to 35,000 clones, over 85% recorded once. Source: peripheral blood, taken on day 0 of AZD1222 vaccination. The source of these receptors is an adult in good health.

The chain carries TRBV6-5 and TRBJ2-2; D gene ambiguous. This CDR3 has 13 amino acids. The germline V gene encodes CDR1 MNHEY and CDR2 SVGAGI. V was clipped by 2 bases and J by 6 bases, with 7 bases between them. The CDR3, as DNA: TGTGCCAGCAGTTACGTTACGGCCGGGGAGCTGTTTTTT. This encodes CASSYVTAGELFF.

This sequence joins TRBV10-1 and TRBJ1-4; D ambiguous. CDR1 is WNHNN and CDR2 is SYGVQD in the germline V gene (reference sequence). V shed 0 bases and J shed 11 bases, with 7 bases lying between them. This CDR3 contains 12 residues. The CDR3 DNA follows: TGCGCCAGCAGTGAGTCAAGAGGGAAACTGTTTTTT. Protein sequence: CASSESRGKLFF.

The J gene is TRBJ2-2, the V gene TRBV7-8; D possibly uses TRBD1 or TRBD2 (5 bases each). The CDR3 totals 16 residues. Trimming removed 4 bases from V and 8 bases from J, with 20 bases in between. Germline assignment: CDR1 SGHVS and CDR2 FQNEAQ. This CDR3 is CASSSMGRGTAGELFF. DNA of the CDR3: TGTGCCAGCAGCTCTATGGGACGTGGCACTGCGGGGGAGCTGTTTTTT.

The rearrangement uses TRBV28 and TRBJ1-1, with D uncertain. The CDR3 covers 15 residues. Germline V gene lookup returns CDR1 MDHEN and CDR2 SYDVKM. The ends were cut back, 5 bases at V and 1 base at J, with 14 bases in the middle. This CDR3 reads CASSQRSGGNTEAFF. The CDR3 region has the DNA TGTGCCAGCAGTCAGAGATCAGGTGGGAACACTGAAGCTTTCTTT. The full variable domain, its missing parts supplied by reference TRBV28 and TRBJ1-1, is DVKVTQSSRYLVKRTGEKVFLECVQDMDHENMFWYRQDPGLGLRLIYFSYDVKMKEKGDIPEGYSVSREKKERFSLILESASTNQTSMYLCASSQRSGGNTEAFFGQGTRLTVV.

The chain has TRBV29-1 and TRBJ2-6; either TRBD1 or TRBD2 may fit D (5 bases each). The CDR3 is made up of 14 amino acids. Per germline, CDR1 SQVTM and CDR2 ANQGSEA. V was pared by 1 base and J by 4 bases, with 8 bases between. The CDR3 sequence: CSVEAGRGANVLTF. DNA for the CDR3: TGCAGCGTTGAAGCAGGGAGAGGGGCCAACGTCCTGACTTTC. The full variable domain, its missing parts supplied by reference TRBV29-1 and TRBJ2-6, is SAVISQKPSRDICQRGTSLTIQCQVDSQVTMMFWYRQQPGQSLTLIATANQGSEATYESGFVIDKFPISRPNLTFSTLTVSNMSPEDSSIYLCSVEAGRGANVLTFGAGSRLTVL.

The chain combines TRBV6-5 with TRBJ1-1; D gene uncertain. V was trimmed by 4 bases and J by 6 bases, leaving 9 bases between them. Germline CDR1 is MNHEY and CDR2 is SVGAGI. CDR3 length: 12 amino acids. The CDR3 DNA reads as TGTGCCAGCAGTTCCCGAACAGCTGAAGCTTTCTTT. It encodes CASSSRTAEAFF.

This sequence joins TRBV5-4 and TRBJ1-1; a weak D match, TRBD1 (5 bases). The CDR3 loop spans 15 amino acids. The V gene lost 4 bases and the J gene lost 1 base, with 14 bases spanning the gap. CDR1 and CDR2 from the germline V gene are SGHNT and YYREEE (reference sequence). CDR3 nucleotide sequence: TGTGCCAGCAGCGAGCTGGGAGGGGAGAACACTGAAGCTTTCTTT. This gives the protein CASSELGGENTEAFF.

J is TRBJ1-6 and V is TRBV30, with D perhaps matching TRBD1 (6 bases). CDR1 GTSNPN and CDR2 SVGIG come from the germline V gene (reference sequence). This CDR3 is 13 amino acids long. Between the trimmed V and J ends, which lost 1 base and 10 bases, there was a span of 11 bases. The CDR3 loop is CAWSDRAASPLHF. The CDR3 coding sequence is TGTGCCTGGAGTGACAGGGCAGCGTCACCCCTCCACTTT.

The rearrangement links TRBV29-1 to TRBJ2-7; D is ambiguous. The CDR3 is 12 residues long. CDR1 and CDR2 from the germline V gene are SQVTM and ANQGSEA. Trimming stripped 4 bases from V and 3 bases from J, with 10 bases between. This CDR3 reads CSVASLGYEQYF. As DNA, the CDR3 is TGCAGCGTTGCCAGTCTAGGCTACGAGCAGTACTTC.

The V call is TRBV30, the J call TRBJ2-2, with no clear D. The CDR3 runs 13 residues. Trimming left V 2 bases short and J 2 bases short, with 6 bases between. Germline-derived CDR1 and CDR2 are GTSNPN and SVGIG (reference sequence). The CDR3 DNA reads TGTGCCTGGAGTCCCTCAAACACCGGGGAGCTGTTTTTT. Protein product: CAWSPSNTGELFF.

This CDR3 reads CASSSWIFEPQHF. The CDR3 DNA reads as TGTGCCAGCAGCTCATGGATTTTTGAGCCCCAGCATTTT. The chain employs TRBV7-2 and TRBJ1-5, with D hard to call. The length of the CDR3 is 13 residues. Germline values: CDR1 SGHTA, CDR2 FQGNSA. V was cut by 4 bases and J by 8 bases, with 12 bases left in between.

This sequence joins TRBV5-1 and TRBJ2-1, with 10 positions matching TRBD2. Germline V CDR1 and CDR2: SGHRS, YFSETQ. V shed 4 bases, J shed 7 bases, and the junction held 8 bases outside the gene matches. This CDR3 is built from 15 residues. CDR3 nucleotides: TGCGCCAGCAGCCCGCTAGCGGGAGCTCCAAATGAGCAGTTCTTC. Translated: CASSPLAGAPNEQFF.

The chain uses TRBV27 and TRBJ2-7, with 11 positions matching TRBD1. The CDR3 length is 17 residues. The germline CDR1 and CDR2 sequences are MNHEY and SMNVEV (reference sequence). Losses at the gene ends were 4 bases for V and 2 bases for J; bases not matched to a gene: 10. DNA for the CDR3: TGTGCCAGCAGTTCTCGGACAGGGGGCACCCAGACCTACGAGCAGTACTTC. This codes for CASSSRTGGTQTYEQYF.

This clone was seen once. The chain is built from TRBV2 and TRBJ1-1, with D possibly TRBD1 on 5 matching bases. Between the trimmed V and J ends, which lost 6 bases and 0 bases, there was a span of 11 bases. Germline V gene data show CDR1 as SNHLY and CDR2 as FYNNEI. CDR3 length equals 14 residues. The CDR3: CASRGTAMNTEAFF. DNA for the CDR3: TGTGCCAGCAGGGGGACTGCCATGAACACTGAAGCTTTCTTT.

The V call is TRBV2, the J call TRBJ1-4, with 10 bases that match TRBD1. The CDR3 spans 15 residues. After removal of 8 bases from V and 5 bases from J, the junction contained 8 bases not matched to a gene. Germline V gives CDR1 SNHLY, CDR2 FYNNEI. The CDR3 spells CASSGTGVLNEKLFF. CDR3 bases: TGTGCCAGCTCCGGGACAGGGGTCTTAAATGAAAAACTGTTTTTT.

The rearrangement links TRBV4-1 to TRBJ1-2, with no clear D. CDR1 MGHRA and CDR2 YSYEKL come from the germline V gene. V lost 1 base to trimming and J lost 8 bases, with 14 bases between them. CDR3 size: 14 residues. The CDR3 here is CASSQGSTMRGYTF. The CDR3 nucleotides are TGCGCCAGCAGCCAAGGATCTACGATGCGGGGCTACACCTTC.

V is TRBV5-1 and J is TRBJ2-5, with D perhaps TRBD2 (6 bases). V lost 2 bases and J lost 4, with 21 bases in between. Germline CDR1 and CDR2: SGHRS and YFSETQ. There are 17 residues in the CDR3. CDR3 coding DNA: TGCGCCAGCAGCTTAGGTACGGGAGCAACTGGTGGAGAGACCCAGTACTTC. Encoded protein: CASSLGTGATGGETQYF.

CDR3 region: CAWAASGFGELFF. Here the CDR3 DNA reads TGTGCCTGGGCAGCTTCGGGGTTCGGGGAGCTGTTTTTT. The chain combines TRBV30 with TRBJ2-2; D might be TRBD2 (5 bases). V was clipped by 5 bases and J by 7 bases, with 14 bases between them. Germline CDR1 is GTSNPN and CDR2 is SVGIG (reference sequence). This CDR3 is built from 13 residues.

The rearrangement uses TRBV4-2 and TRBJ1-2; 8 nucleotides line up with TRBD1. Germline V lookup: CDR1 LGHNA, CDR2 YNFKEQ. This CDR3 is 17 amino acids long. J was trimmed by 2 bases and V by 1 base; bases with no gene match: 9. CDR3 sequence reads: CASSQGSGTGGNYGYTF. DNA of the CDR3: TGTGCCAGCAGCCAAGGTTCCGGGACAGGTGGCAACTATGGCTACACCTTC.

The genes are TRBV3-1 (or the pseudogene TRBV3-2) and TRBJ2-7, with unresolved D. The length of the CDR3 is 16 residues. Per the germline V gene, CDR1 is LGHDT and CDR2 is YNNKEL (reference sequence). V lost 6 bases, J lost 0 bases, and 18 bases lay in between. This CDR3 reads CASSPLRLLSSYEQYF. Written as DNA, the CDR3 is TGTGCCAGCAGTCCTCTTCGACTTTTGAGCTCCTACGAGCAGTACTTC.

The chain uses TRBV27 and TRBJ1-6; D not certain. This CDR3 spans 12 amino acids. Germline V lookup: CDR1 MNHEY, CDR2 SMNVEV (reference sequence). Trimming left V 8 bases short and J 10 bases short, with 12 bases between. CDR3 loop: CASGPLGSPLHF. Here the CDR3 DNA reads TGTGCCAGCGGGCCCCTGGGATCACCCCTCCACTTT.

The CDR3 reads CASSLAEGMGEKLFF. CDR3 bases: TGTGCCAGCAGCTTGGCAGAGGGGATGGGTGAAAAACTGTTTTTT. The chain carries TRBV5-5 and TRBJ1-4; weak D call: TRBD1 (5 bases). Germline CDR1 reads SGHKS; CDR2 reads YYEKEE (reference sequence). The ends were cut back, 0 bases at V and 7 bases at J, with 13 bases in the middle. The CDR3 totals 15 residues.

The gene calls are TRBV7-9 and TRBJ1-4; TRBD1 is a possible D gene (5 bases). The CDR3 is made up of 14 amino acids. Trimming took 5 bases from V and 5 from J, leaving 12 bases between them. Germline CDR1 and CDR2: SEHNR and FQNEAQ (reference sequence). The CDR3 region is CASSPDSFNEKLFF. For the CDR3, the DNA is TGTGCCAGCAGCCCCGACAGCTTCAATGAAAAACTGTTTTTT.

This rearrangement joins TRBV7-9 to TRBJ2-2, with D perhaps matching TRBD1 or TRBD2 (5 bases each). The V end was cut by 3 bases, the J end by 5 bases, with 16 bases between. Germline V CDR1 and CDR2: SEHNR, FQNEAQ (reference sequence). The CDR3 spans 16 residues. CDR3 sequence reads: CASSLIQVTGTGELFF. DNA for the CDR3: TGTGCCAGCAGCTTGATACAGGTGACGGGAACCGGGGAGCTGTTTTTT.

This chain connects TRBV18 to TRBJ1-6, with D maybe TRBD1 (5 bases). V was shortened by 2 bases and J by 10 bases, with 9 bases between the two germline ends. Germline values: CDR1 KGHSH, CDR2 LQKENI. There are 13 residues in the CDR3. Here the CDR3 DNA reads TGTGCCAGCTCACCAGGGGAGGGGTCACCCCTCCACTTT. Its protein is CASSPGEGSPLHF. Drawing the rest from reference TRBV18 and TRBJ1-6, the complete variable domain is NAGVMQNPRHLVRRRGQEARLRCSPMKGHSHVYWYRQLPEEGLKFMVYLQKENIIDESGMPKERFSAEFPKEGPSILRIQQVVRGDSAAYFCASSPGEGSPLHFGNGTRLTVT.

The chain joins TRBV19 to TRBJ2-7, with a tentative D call TRBD1 (5 bases). This CDR3 is 15 amino acids long. The germline gives CDR1 LNHDA, CDR2 SQIVND (reference sequence). V dropped 10 bases and J dropped 2 bases, with 21 bases sitting between them. The CDR3: CATSKSFWGPYEQYF. The DNA of the CDR3 is TGTGCCACCTCCAAAAGCTTCTGGGGCCCCTACGAGCAGTACTTC.

The J gene is TRBJ1-4, the V gene TRBV5-1; TRBD1 agrees at 7 bases. Germline CDR1 and CDR2: SGHRS and YFSETQ. The CDR3 loop spans 15 amino acids. The J segment lost 6 bases and the V segment lost 4 bases, leaving 9 bases of the junction unmatched. CDR3 residues: CASSPGGDRDEKLFF. The CDR3 DNA reads TGCGCCAGCAGCCCCGGGGGGGACAGAGATGAAAAACTGTTTTTT.

The rearrangement links TRBV4-3 to TRBJ2-2; 9 bases align to TRBD2. V shed 2 bases and J 4 bases; nucleotides not matched to a gene: 5. CDR3 length equals 16 residues. Germline CDR1 LGHNA, CDR2 YSLEER. The CDR3 sequence is CASSQKSGGITGELFF. The CDR3, as DNA: TGCGCCAGCAGCCAAAAGAGCGGGGGGATCACCGGGGAGCTGTTTTTT.